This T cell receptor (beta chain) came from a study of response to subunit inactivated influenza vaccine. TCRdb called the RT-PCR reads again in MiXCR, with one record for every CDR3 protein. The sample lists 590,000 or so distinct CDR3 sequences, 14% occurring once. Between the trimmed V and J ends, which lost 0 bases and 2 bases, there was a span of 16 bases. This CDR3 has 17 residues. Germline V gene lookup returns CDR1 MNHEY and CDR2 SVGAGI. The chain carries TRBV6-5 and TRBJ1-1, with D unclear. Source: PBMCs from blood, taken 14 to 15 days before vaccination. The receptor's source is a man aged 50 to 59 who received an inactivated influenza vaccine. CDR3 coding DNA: TGTGCCAGCAGTTACTCGATGACGGGAGCGGGAAACACTGAAGCTTTCTTT. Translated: CASSYSMTGAGNTEAFF.